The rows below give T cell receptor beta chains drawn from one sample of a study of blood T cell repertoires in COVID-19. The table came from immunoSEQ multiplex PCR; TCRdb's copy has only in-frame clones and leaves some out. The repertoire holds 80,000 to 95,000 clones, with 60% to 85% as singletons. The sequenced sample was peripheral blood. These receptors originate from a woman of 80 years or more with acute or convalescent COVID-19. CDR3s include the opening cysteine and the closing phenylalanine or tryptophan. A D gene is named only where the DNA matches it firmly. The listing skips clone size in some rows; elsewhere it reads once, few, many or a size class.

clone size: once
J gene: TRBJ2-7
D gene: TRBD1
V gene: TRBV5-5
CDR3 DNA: TGTGCCAGCAGCTTGGGACGGGCCGGGACAGCCTTCAAGGACGAGCAGTACTTC
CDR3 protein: CASSLGRAGTAFKDEQYF

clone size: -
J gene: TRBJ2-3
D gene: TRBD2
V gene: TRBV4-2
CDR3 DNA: TGTGCCAGCAGCCCATGGACTAGTGTAGATACGCAGTATTTT
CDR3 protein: CASSPWTSVDTQYF

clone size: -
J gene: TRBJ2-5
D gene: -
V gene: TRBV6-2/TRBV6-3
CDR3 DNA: TGTGCCAGCAGTTACGGTCCCAGGGACCAAGAGACCCAGTACTTC
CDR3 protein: CASSYGPRDQETQYF

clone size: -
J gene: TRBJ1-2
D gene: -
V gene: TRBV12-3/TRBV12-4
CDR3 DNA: TGTGCCAGCAGTCAGGCTGTCCATGGCTACACCTTC
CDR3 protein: CASSQAVHGYTF

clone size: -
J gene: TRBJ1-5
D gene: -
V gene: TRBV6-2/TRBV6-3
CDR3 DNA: TGTGCCAGCAGCCCCACAGGGTTCTATCAGCCCCAGCATTTT
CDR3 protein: CASSPTGFYQPQHF

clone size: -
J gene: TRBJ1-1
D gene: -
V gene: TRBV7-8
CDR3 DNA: TGTGCCAGCACCTCTCAGGGGCAGGCTGGGAACACTGAAGCTTTCTTT
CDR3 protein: CASTSQGQAGNTEAFF

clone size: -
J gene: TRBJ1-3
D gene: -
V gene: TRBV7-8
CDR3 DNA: TGTGCCAGCAGCTTAGCCCGGGGAGTGGGAGGAAACACCATATATTTT
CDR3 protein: CASSLARGVGGNTIYF

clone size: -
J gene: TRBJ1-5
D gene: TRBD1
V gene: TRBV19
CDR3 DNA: TGTGCCAGTAGTTTTGTGGCAGGGGGCAGTCAGCCCCAGCATTTT
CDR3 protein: CASSFVAGGSQPQHF

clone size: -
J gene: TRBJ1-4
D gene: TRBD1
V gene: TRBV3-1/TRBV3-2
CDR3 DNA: TGTGCCAGCAGCCTCCGGACAGGGGGCGCCGAAAAACTGTTTTTT
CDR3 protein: CASSLRTGGAEKLFF

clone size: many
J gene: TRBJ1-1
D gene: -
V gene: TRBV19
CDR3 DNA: TGTGCCAGTAGTAGCGTGACAGGAGGAATGAACACTGAAGCTTTCTTT
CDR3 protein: CASSSVTGGMNTEAFF

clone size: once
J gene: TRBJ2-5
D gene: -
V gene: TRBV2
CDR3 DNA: TGTGCCAGCACCAGGACATGGGAAGAGACCCAGTACTTC
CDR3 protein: CASTRTWEETQYF

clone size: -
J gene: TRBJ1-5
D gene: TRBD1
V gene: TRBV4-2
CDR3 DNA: TGTGCCAGCAGCCCGGGACAGGGAAGAGGACATCAGCCCCAGCATTTT
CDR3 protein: CASSPGQGRGHQPQHF

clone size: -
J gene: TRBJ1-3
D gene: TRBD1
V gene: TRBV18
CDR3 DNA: TGTGCCAGCTCCCCACAGGGGGCAAGCTCTGGAAACACCATATATTTT
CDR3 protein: CASSPQGASSGNTIYF

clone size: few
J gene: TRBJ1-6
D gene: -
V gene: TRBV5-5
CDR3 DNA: TGTGCCAGCAAAGGGGCAGGGTCAGCACCCCTCCACTTT
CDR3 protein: CASKGAGSAPLHF

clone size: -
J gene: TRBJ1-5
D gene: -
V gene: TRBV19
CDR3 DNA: TGTGCCAGTAGTTGGCAGAGCAATCAGCCCCAGCATTTT
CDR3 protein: CASSWQSNQPQHF

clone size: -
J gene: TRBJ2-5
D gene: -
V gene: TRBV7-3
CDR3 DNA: TGTGCCAGCAGCGACTGGTTGAGCCAGGGTCCACAAGAGACCCAGTACTTC
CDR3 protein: CASSDWLSQGPQETQYF

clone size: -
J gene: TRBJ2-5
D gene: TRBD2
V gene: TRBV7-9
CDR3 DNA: TGTGCCAGCAGCCTGGGACTAGCGGGCGAAGAGACCCAGTACTTC
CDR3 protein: CASSLGLAGEETQYF

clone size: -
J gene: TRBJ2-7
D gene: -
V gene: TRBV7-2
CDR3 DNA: TGTGCCAGCACCCCCCAGGGAACAGGGCGCTACGAGCAGTACTTC
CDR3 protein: CASTPQGTGRYEQYF

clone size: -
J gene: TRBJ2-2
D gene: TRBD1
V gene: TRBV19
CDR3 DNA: TGTGCCAGTAGTCTTCAGACAGGGGGCAGGGAGCTGTTTTTT
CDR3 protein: CASSLQTGGRELFF

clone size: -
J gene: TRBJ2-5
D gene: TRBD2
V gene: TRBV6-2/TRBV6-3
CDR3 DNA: TGTGCCAGCAGTCCCGGGACTAGCCAAGAGACCCAGTACTTC
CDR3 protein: CASSPGTSQETQYF

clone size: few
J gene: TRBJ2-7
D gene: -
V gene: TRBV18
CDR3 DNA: TGTGCCAGCTCACCGCGCGAACAGGCAACCTACGAGCAGTACTTC
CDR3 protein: CASSPREQATYEQYF

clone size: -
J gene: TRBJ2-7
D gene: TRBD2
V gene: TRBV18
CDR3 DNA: TGTGCCAGCTCCCAGGCTTTTGGGGTAGCGGGGCCCTACGAGCAGTACTTC
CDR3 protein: CASSQAFGVAGPYEQYF

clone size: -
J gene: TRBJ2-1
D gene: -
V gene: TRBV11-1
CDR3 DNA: TGTGCCAGCAGCTTAGCGTTACTAGGAGCCAATGAGCAGTTCTTC
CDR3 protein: CASSLALLGANEQFF

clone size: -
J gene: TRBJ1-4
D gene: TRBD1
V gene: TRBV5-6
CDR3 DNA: TGTGCCAGCAGCACCCCGGGACAGATGGCAACTAATGAAAAACTGTTTTTT
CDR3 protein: CASSTPGQMATNEKLFF

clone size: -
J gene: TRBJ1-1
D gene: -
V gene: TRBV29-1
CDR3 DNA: TGCAGCGTTGGAGCGGTCACCAAGAACACTGAAGCTTTCTTT
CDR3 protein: CSVGAVTKNTEAFF

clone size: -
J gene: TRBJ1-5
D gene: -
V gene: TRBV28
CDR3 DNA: TGTGCCAGCAACCGAAGGACAGTTAGCAATCAGCCCCAGCATTTT
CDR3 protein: CASNRRTVSNQPQHF

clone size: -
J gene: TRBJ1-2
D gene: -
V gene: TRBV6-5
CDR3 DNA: TGTGCCAGCAGTTACTCCCGAGGTCTTTTTGGCTACACCTTC
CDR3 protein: CASSYSRGLFGYTF

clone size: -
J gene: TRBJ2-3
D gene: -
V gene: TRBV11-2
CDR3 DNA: TGTGCCAGCAGCCCCCGAGGTAGCGGAATATCCACAGATACGCAGTATTTT
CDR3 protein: CASSPRGSGISTDTQYF

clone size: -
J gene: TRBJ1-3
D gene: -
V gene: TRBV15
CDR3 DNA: TGTGCCACCAGCAGAGATCCGGGTTTCGGCAACACCATATATTTT
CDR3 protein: CATSRDPGFGNTIYF

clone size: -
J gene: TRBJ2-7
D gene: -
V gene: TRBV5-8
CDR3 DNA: TGTGCCAGCAGCTGGGTTACAGAGTACGAGCAGTACTTC
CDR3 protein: CASSWVTEYEQYF

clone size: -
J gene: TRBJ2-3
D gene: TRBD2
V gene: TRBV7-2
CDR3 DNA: TGTGCCAGCAGCCACGGGACTAGCGGGGATACGCAGTATTTT
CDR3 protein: CASSHGTSGDTQYF

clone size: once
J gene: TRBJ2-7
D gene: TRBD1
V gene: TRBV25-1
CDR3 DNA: TGTGCCAGCAGTGAATCCGGACAGGGCGGTTACGAGCAGTACTTC
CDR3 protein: CASSESGQGGYEQYF

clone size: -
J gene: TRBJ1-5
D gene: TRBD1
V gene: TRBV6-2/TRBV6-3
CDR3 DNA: TGTGCCAGCAGTTACGGCAGGGGGCATACTAGCAATCAGCCCCAGCATTTT
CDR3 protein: CASSYGRGHTSNQPQHF

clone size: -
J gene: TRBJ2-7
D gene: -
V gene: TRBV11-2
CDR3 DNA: TGTGCCAGCAGCTTAGGGGCCGCCCAAGGATCCTACGAGCAGTACTTC
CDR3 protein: CASSLGAAQGSYEQYF

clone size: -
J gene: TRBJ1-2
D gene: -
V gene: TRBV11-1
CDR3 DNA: TGTGCCAGCAGCTTAGCGCCGGGGAGAGGCTACACCTTC
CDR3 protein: CASSLAPGRGYTF

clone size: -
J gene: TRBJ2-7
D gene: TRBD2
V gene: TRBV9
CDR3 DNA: TGTGCCAGCAATGAGGCGGGAGTTTCCTACGAGCAGTACTTC
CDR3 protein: CASNEAGVSYEQYF

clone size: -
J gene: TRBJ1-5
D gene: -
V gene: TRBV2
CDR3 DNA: TGTGCCAGCAGTGAAGCGCTTAGGGGTCAGCCCCAGCATTTT
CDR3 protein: CASSEALRGQPQHF

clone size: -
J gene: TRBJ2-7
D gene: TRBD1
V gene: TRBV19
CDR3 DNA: TGTGCCAGTGGGGGACAGGGGACCTACGAGCAGTACTTC
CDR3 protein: CASGGQGTYEQYF

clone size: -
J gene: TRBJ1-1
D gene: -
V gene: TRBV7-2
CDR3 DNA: TGTGCCAGCAGCTTAGCAGGGAGGGGGAACACTGAAGCTTTCTTT
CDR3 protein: CASSLAGRGNTEAFF

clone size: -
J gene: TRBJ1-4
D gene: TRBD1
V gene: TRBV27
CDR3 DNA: TGTGCCAGCAGTGCGGACAGGGAGTGGTCGAGAAAACTGTTTTTT
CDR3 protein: CASSADREWSRKLFF

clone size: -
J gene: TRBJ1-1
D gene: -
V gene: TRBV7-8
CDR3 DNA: TGTGCCAGCAGCTCTCAGGGCGGCACTGAAGCTTTCTTT
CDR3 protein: CASSSQGGTEAFF

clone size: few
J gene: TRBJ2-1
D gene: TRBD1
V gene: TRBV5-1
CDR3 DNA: TGCGCCAGCAATCTCAGGGGGCCTAATGAGCAGTTCTTC
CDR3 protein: CASNLRGPNEQFF

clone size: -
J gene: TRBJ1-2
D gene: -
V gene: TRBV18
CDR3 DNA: TGTGCCAGCTCACCAGCCAGGGAAAATGGCTACACCTTC
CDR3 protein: CASSPARENGYTF

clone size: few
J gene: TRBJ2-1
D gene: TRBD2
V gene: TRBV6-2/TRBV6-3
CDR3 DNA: TGTGCCAGCAGTTACGGGACTAGCGGGCCGAGCTCCTACAATGAGCAGTTCTTC
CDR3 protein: CASSYGTSGPSSYNEQFF

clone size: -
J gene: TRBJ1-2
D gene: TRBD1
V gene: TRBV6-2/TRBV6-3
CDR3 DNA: TGTGCCAGCAGTCATCCTGACAGGGAAAACTATGGCTACACCTTC
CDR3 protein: CASSHPDRENYGYTF

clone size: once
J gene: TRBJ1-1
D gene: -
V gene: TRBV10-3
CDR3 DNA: TGTGCCATCAGTGAGTCGAGGGGGGGGACTGAAGCTTTCTTT
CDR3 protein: CAISESRGGTEAFF

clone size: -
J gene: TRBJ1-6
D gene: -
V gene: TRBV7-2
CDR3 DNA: TGTGCCAGCAGCCCCACAGGGTTCAATTCACCCCTCCACTTT
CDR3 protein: CASSPTGFNSPLHF

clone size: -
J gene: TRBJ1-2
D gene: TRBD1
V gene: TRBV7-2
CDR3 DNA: TGTGCCAGCAGCTGGGCCGGGACAGGCCCATCGGGCGGCTACACCTTC
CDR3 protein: CASSWAGTGPSGGYTF

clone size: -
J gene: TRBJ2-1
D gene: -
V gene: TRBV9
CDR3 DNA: TGTGCCAGCAGCCTTAACAGGGACAATGAGCAGTTCTTC
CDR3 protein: CASSLNRDNEQFF

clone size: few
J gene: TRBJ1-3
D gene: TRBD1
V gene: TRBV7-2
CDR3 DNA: TGTGCCAGCAGCTTAAGGGACAGGGGAAACACCATATATTTT
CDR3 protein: CASSLRDRGNTIYF

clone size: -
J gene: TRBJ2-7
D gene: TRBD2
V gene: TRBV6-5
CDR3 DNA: TGTGCCAGCAGTTACTCGGGACTAGCTTCCTACGAGCAGTACTTC
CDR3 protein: CASSYSGLASYEQYF

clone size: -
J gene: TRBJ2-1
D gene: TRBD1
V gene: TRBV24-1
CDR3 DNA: TGTGCCACCAGTGATCCGGGACAGAACCCGCATGAGCAGTTCTTC
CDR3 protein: CATSDPGQNPHEQFF